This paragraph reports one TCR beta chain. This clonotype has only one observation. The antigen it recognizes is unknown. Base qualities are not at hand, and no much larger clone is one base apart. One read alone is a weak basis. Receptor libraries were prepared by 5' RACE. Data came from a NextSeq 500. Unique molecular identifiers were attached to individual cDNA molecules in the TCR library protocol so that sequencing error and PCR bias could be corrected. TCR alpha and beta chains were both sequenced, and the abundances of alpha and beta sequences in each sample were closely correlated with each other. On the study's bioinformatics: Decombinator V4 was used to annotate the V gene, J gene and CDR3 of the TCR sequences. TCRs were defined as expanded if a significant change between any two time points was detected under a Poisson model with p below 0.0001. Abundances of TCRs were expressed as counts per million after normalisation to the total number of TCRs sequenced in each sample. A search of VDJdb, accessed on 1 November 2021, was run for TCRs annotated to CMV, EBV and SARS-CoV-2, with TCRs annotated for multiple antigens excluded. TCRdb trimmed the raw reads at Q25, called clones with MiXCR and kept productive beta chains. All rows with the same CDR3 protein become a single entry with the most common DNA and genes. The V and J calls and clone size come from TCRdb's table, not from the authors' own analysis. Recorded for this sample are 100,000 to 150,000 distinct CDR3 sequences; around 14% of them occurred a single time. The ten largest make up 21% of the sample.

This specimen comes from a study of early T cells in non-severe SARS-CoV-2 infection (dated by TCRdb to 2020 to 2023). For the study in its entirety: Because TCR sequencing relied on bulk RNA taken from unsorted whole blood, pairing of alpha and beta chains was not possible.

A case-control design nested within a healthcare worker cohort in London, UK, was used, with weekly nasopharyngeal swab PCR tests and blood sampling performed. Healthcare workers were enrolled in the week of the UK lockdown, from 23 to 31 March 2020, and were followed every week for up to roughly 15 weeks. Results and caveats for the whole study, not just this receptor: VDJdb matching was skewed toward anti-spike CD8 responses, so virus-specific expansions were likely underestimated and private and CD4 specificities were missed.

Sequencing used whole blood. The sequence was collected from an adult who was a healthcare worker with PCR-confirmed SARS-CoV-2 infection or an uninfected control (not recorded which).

CDR3 protein: CSAERVETEAFF. The DNA sequence is as follows: TGCAGTGCGGAGCGTGTAGAGACTGAAGCTTTCTTT. The V and J genes are TRBV20-1 and TRBJ1-1, with the D gene not clear enough to name. The junction shows trimming of 6 bases on V and 5 bases on J, plus 13 bases between the germline ends. Including cysteine and phenylalanine, the CDR3 has 12 amino acids. Kept here is only the CDR3 DNA, which spans 36 bases and is read in frame from base 1. Reading the germline V gene (reference sequence) gives CDR1 DFQATT and CDR2 SNEGSKA.